This entry lists 24 T cell receptor beta chains sequenced from one sample in a study of T cell changes during pregnancy in multiple sclerosis. Assay used: immunoSEQ multiplex PCR; TCRdb lists only in-frame clones, some missing. The sample lists about 27,000 clones; 86% were seen once. This material consisted of CD8+ T cells from peripheral blood mononuclear cells, taken in the first trimester of pregnancy. These TCRs come from a female donor in good health, enrolled as a control in a pregnancy study.

The chain combines TRBV13 with TRBJ1-6; 7 nucleotides match TRBD1. This CDR3 is built from 15 residues. Germline V gene data show CDR1 as PRHDT and CDR2 as FYEKMQ (reference sequence). The V gene end was trimmed by 6 bases and the J gene end by 7 bases; junction bases not matched to a gene: 9. In DNA, the CDR3 is TGTGCCAGCAGGACAGGGACTAGTGGCAATTCACCCCTCCACTTT. Its protein product is CASRTGTSGNSPLHF.

CDR3 DNA sequence: TGCGCCAGCAGCCTGGGAGACATACGGAGAAAGGCGTTCATGAACACTGAAGCTTTCTTT. It codes for CASSLGDIRRKAFMNTEAFF. J is TRBJ1-1 and V is TRBV4-1; D not certain. V was trimmed by 4 bases and J by 0 bases, leaving 27 bases between them. CDR3 length: 20 amino acids. Germline V gives CDR1 MGHRA, CDR2 YSYEKL.

In DNA, the CDR3 is TGTGCCAGCAGCCCGCACCCGGGTAGCACAGATACGCAGTATTTT. The encoded protein is CASSPHPGSTDTQYF. The chain carries TRBV9 and TRBJ2-3; D gene unclear. The CDR3 is made up of 15 amino acids. Looked up from germline, CDR1 is SGDLS and CDR2 is YYNGEE. Trimming took 4 bases from V and 0 from J, leaving 12 bases between them.

V and J are TRBV21-1 and TRBJ2-2; the D call of TRBD1 is as the table states it, not checked on the DNA. TRBV21-1 is a recognized pseudogene. The CDR3 loop spans 16 amino acids. The CDR3 sequence is CASSKSEVANTGELFF. The DNA for the CDR3 is TGTGCCAGCAGCAAATCAGAAGTCGCGAACACCGGGGAGCTGTTTTTT.

This chain connects TRBV9 to TRBJ2-1; 7 bases fit TRBD2. After removal of 3 bases from V and 4 bases from J, the junction contained 7 bases not matched to a gene. This CDR3 is built from 15 residues. CDR1 and CDR2 from the germline V gene are SGDLS and YYNGEE. The CDR3 reads CASSASGDHYNEQFF. In nucleotides, the CDR3 is TGTGCCAGCAGCGCGAGCGGGGATCATTACAATGAGCAGTTCTTC. Supplemented by reference TRBV9 and TRBJ2-1, the full variable domain reads DSGVTQTPKHLITATGQRVTLRCSPRSGDLSVYWYQQSLDQGLQFLIQYYNGEERAKGNILERFSAQQFPDLHSELNLSSLELGDSALYFCASSASGDHYNEQFFGPGTRLTVL.

The CDR3 spells CASSSQGEKLFF. Here the CDR3 DNA reads TGTGCCAGCAGCTCTCAGGGGGAAAAACTGTTTTTT. The chain is built from TRBV13 and TRBJ1-4, with D possibly TRBD1 on 6 matching bases. Trimming shortened V by 4 bases and J by 8 bases, and 8 bases separated the two germline ends. In germline, CDR1 is PRHDT, CDR2 FYEKMQ (reference sequence). This CDR3 contains 12 residues.

Only one count was recorded for this clone. The chain joins TRBV7-9 to TRBJ2-1; TRBD2 might be the D (7 bases). CDR1 is SEHNR and CDR2 is FQNEAQ in the germline V gene (reference sequence). The V gene lost 7 bases and the J gene lost 6 bases, with 19 bases spanning the gap. The CDR3 length is 15 residues. This CDR3 is CASTTGRDLSNEQFF. The CDR3 bases are TGTGCCAGCACCACAGGGAGGGACTTGTCCAATGAGCAGTTCTTC.

The chain has TRBV7-2 and TRBJ2-5, with 10 positions matching TRBD1. V was clipped by 1 base and J by 2 bases; unmatched bases: 1. There are 15 residues in the CDR3. Germline lookup yields CDR1 SGHTA and CDR2 FQGNSA. The DNA of the CDR3 is TGTGCCAGCAGCTTAGGGACAGGGGGGCAAGAGACCCAGTACTTC. Amino acids: CASSLGTGGQETQYF.

Written as DNA, the CDR3 is TGTGCCAGCAGCCACGGACTGGCCCCCGAGCTGTTTTTT. Amino acids: CASSHGLAPELFF. The gene calls are TRBV11-3 and TRBJ2-2; a possible D gene is TRBD2 (5 bases). With 5 bases removed from V and 11 bases from J, the gap between germline ends came to 15 bases. In germline, CDR1 is SGHNT, CDR2 YENEEA. The CDR3 covers 13 residues.

CDR3 coding DNA: TGTGCCAGCAGTTTGGAAGACAGTAATAATGAAAAACTGTTTTTT. As protein: CASSLEDSNNEKLFF. The chain is built from TRBV28 and TRBJ1-4, with D tentatively TRBD1 (5 bases). V was shortened by 3 bases and J by 4 bases, with 12 bases between the two germline ends. CDR1 is MDHEN, CDR2 SYDVKM, per germline. The CDR3 has 15 residues. Drawing the rest from reference TRBV28 and TRBJ1-4, the complete variable domain is DVKVTQSSRYLVKRTGEKVFLECVQDMDHENMFWYRQDPGLGLRLIYFSYDVKMKEKGDIPEGYSVSREKKERFSLILESASTNQTSMYLCASSLEDSNNEKLFFGSGTQLSVL.

The chain employs TRBV19 and TRBJ2-7; D is unclear. Germline-derived CDR1 and CDR2 are LNHDA and SQIVND (reference sequence). The CDR3 loop spans 14 amino acids. Trimming shortened V by 5 bases and J by 6 bases, and 17 bases separated the two germline ends. The CDR3 nucleotides read TGTGCCAGTAGTGGTGGCGGCCCCTCTCGCGAGCAGTACTTC. Translation: CASSGGGPSREQYF. Filled out from reference TRBV19 and TRBJ2-7, the complete variable domain reads DGGITQSPKYLFRKEGQNVTLSCEQNLNHDAMYWYRQDPGQGLRLIYYSQIVNDFQKGDIAEGYSVSREKKESFPLTVTSAQKNPTAFYLCASSGGGPSREQYFGPGTRLTVT.

The chain is built from TRBV29-1 and TRBJ2-1; TRBD1 is a possible D gene (7 bases). V lost 5 bases to trimming and J lost 4 bases, with 12 bases between them. The CDR3 covers 13 residues. Germline V gene sequence: CDR1 SQVTM, CDR2 ANQGSEA. DNA for the CDR3: TGCAGCGTTCAGGGGGGCAATTACAATGAGCAGTTCTTC. Translated: CSVQGGNYNEQFF.

The chain employs TRBV2 and TRBJ2-7; the match to TRBD1 covers 7 bases. The V gene end was trimmed by 6 bases and the J gene end by 2 bases; junction bases not matched to a gene: 16. Germline CDR1 is SNHLY and CDR2 is FYNNEI. The CDR3 sequence is 17 residues long. The CDR3 sequence is CASSGEGAGVETYEQYF. The CDR3 nucleotides are TGTGCCAGCAGCGGAGAGGGGGCCGGTGTGGAAACCTACGAGCAGTACTTC. Filled out from reference TRBV2 and TRBJ2-7, the complete variable domain reads EPEVTQTPSHQVTQMGQEVILRCVPISNHLYFYWYRQILGQKVEFLVSFYNNEISEKSEIFDDQFSVERPDGSNFTLKIRSTKLEDSAMYFCASSGEGAGVETYEQYFGPGTRLTVT.

This clone was seen only a few times. V and J are TRBV14 and TRBJ1-3, with D hard to call. Germline loops: CDR1 SGHDN, CDR2 FVKESK. The CDR3 loop spans 14 amino acids. V lost 4 bases and J lost 0, with 7 bases in between. CDR3 nucleotides: TGTGCCAGCAGCCCGGGTCTCTCTGGAAACACCATATATTTT. Protein: CASSPGLSGNTIYF.

The chain combines TRBV27 with TRBJ2-7; D possibly corresponds to TRBD2 (7 bases). Germline V gene sequence: CDR1 MNHEY, CDR2 SMNVEV (reference sequence). This CDR3 spans 16 amino acids. V lost 1 base to trimming and J lost 0 bases, with 13 bases between them. The CDR3 DNA sequence: TGTGCCAGCAGTTTATTGACGGGGGGCTACTCCTACGAGCAGTACTTC. Protein: CASSLLTGGYSYEQYF.

The chain uses TRBV4-1 and TRBJ2-1, with 9 bases identical to TRBD1. V shed 4 bases and J 3 bases; nucleotides not matched to a gene: 7. Looked up from germline, CDR1 is MGHRA and CDR2 is YSYEKL. The length of the CDR3 is 16 residues. DNA of the CDR3: TGCGCCAGCAGCCGACCCGGGACAGGGCTCTACAATGAGCAGTTCTTC. It yields the protein CASSRPGTGLYNEQFF.

This clone was detected only once. This chain uses TRBV5-4 with TRBJ1-1; D gene uncertain. With 0 bases removed from V and 6 bases from J, the gap between germline ends came to 9 bases. The germline V gene encodes CDR1 SGHNT and CDR2 YYREEE (reference sequence). The CDR3 sequence is 13 residues long. The CDR3 region is CASSLDASPEAFF. The DNA of the CDR3 is TGTGCCAGCAGCTTGGATGCAAGCCCTGAAGCTTTCTTT.

This chain uses TRBV27 with TRBJ2-7; 8 bases are a match to TRBD1. CDR1 and CDR2 from the germline V gene are MNHEY and SMNVEV (reference sequence). The CDR3 runs 15 residues. V lost 1 base, J lost 5 bases, and 7 bases stayed unmatched. CDR3 amino acids: CASSLFRTGIDEQYF. CDR3 in DNA: TGTGCCAGCAGTTTATTTAGGACAGGGATAGACGAGCAGTACTTC.

This sequence joins TRBV4-2 and TRBJ2-7; the D gene is possibly TRBD2 (7 bases). Germline CDR1 reads LGHNA; CDR2 reads YNFKEQ. The CDR3 covers 18 residues. Trimming pared 4 bases from V and 6 bases from J, leaving 28 bases between. The CDR3 DNA reads as TGTGCCAGCAGCCTCACTCCTCGGGAGGCAGGGGACGTGGGCGAGCAGTACTTC. It is translated as CASSLTPREAGDVGEQYF.

V usage is TRBV11-3 and J usage is TRBJ2-1, with 12 nucleotides matching TRBD2. V lost 5 bases to trimming and J lost 4 bases; unmatched junction nucleotides: 0. Looked up from germline, CDR1 is SGHNT and CDR2 is YENEEA. The CDR3 contains 14 residues. The DNA for the CDR3 is TGTGCCAGCAGCGGGACTAGCGGGTACAATGAGCAGTTCTTC. This translates into CASSGTSGYNEQFF.

This clone was seen a handful of times. The genes are TRBV6-6 and TRBJ2-7; a weak D match, TRBD1 (5 bases). The V end was cut by 0 bases, the J end by 2 bases, with 14 bases between. The CDR3 sequence is 16 residues long. The germline gives CDR1 MNHNY, CDR2 SVGAGI (reference sequence). CDR3 sequence: CASSYSLQDETYEQYF. In DNA, the CDR3 is TGTGCCAGCAGTTACTCTCTACAGGATGAGACCTACGAGCAGTACTTC.

The chain couples TRBV18 to TRBJ2-1; TRBD2 matches at 7 bases. With V trimmed by 4 bases and J by 0 bases, 3 bases remained unmatched. CDR3 length: 15 amino acids. Germline V gene data show CDR1 as KGHSH and CDR2 as LQKENI. This chain's CDR3 is CASSRGGSSYNEQFF. The CDR3 region has the DNA TGTGCCAGCTCACGAGGCGGGAGCTCCTACAATGAGCAGTTCTTC.

This clone was seen a handful of times. V and J are TRBV18 and TRBJ2-7; 10 bases align to TRBD2. CDR3 length: 14 amino acids. The germline CDR1 and CDR2 sequences are KGHSH and LQKENI. V shed 4 bases, J shed 4 bases, and the junction held 4 bases outside the gene matches. The CDR3 nucleotides read TGTGCCAGCTCACGCCTAGCGGGGGAATACGAGCAGTACTTC. Translation gives CASSRLAGEYEQYF.

This clone is medium-sized (0.01 to 0.1%) within its sample. The V and J genes are TRBV28 and TRBJ1-2; 9 nucleotides agree with TRBD1. CDR1 MDHEN and CDR2 SYDVKM come from the germline V gene. This CDR3 comprises 18 residues. V gave up 5 bases and J gave up 4 bases; unmatched junction bases: 17. CDR3 in DNA: TGTGCCAGCAGTCCGGTTGGGACAGGGCCCACCTCCCTCTATGGCTACACCTTC. This translates into CASSPVGTGPTSLYGYTF.